This T cell receptor (beta chain) was recorded in a study of blood T cell repertoires in COVID-19. Study overall: Samples came from the United States, Italy and Spain, spanning acute and convalescent COVID-19. Sources were T cells, B-cell-depleted T cells, or PBMCs; the material itself was cDNA or gDNA.

V was shortened by 8 bases and J by 0 bases, with 14 bases between the two germline ends. From germline, CDR1 is LNHDA and CDR2 SQIVND (reference sequence). The CDR3 covers 16 residues. Study processing details: Quantification of nucleated cells was approximated via reference gene primer amplification. Profiling relied on immunoSEQ multiplex PCR, and the TCRdb table lists in-frame clones only, not all of them. V and J calls and clone size are copied from that table; D and trimming were computed from the DNA. The table shows over 100,000 clones, with 88% occurring only once. Material for sequencing was peripheral blood. The chain uses TRBV19 and TRBJ1-6; the D gene is possibly TRBD1 (5 bases). This TCR derives from a man aged 50-59 years with acute or convalescent COVID-19. This CDR3 reads CASGTGVSSYNSPLHF. DNA for the CDR3: TGTGCCAGTGGAACAGGTGTAAGCTCCTATAATTCACCCCTCCACTTT.